This T cell receptor (beta chain) was obtained from a study of blood T cell repertoires in COVID-19. Study overall: Sites across the United States, Italy and Spain contributed samples from acute and convalescent COVID-19. Sources were T cells, B-cell-depleted T cells, or PBMCs; the material itself was cDNA or gDNA.

In germline, CDR1 is PRHDT, CDR2 FYEKMQ (reference sequence). The CDR3 is made up of 13 amino acids. V was pared by 4 bases and J by 13 bases, with 17 bases between. In the authors' workflow: From reference gene primer amplification, estimates of nucleated cell counts were derived. The data were produced by immunoSEQ multiplex PCR, yet TCRdb's version contains in-frame clones alone and is incomplete. The DNA gave D and trimming, while V, J and clone size come from that table. Seen here are around 210,000 clones, roughly 80% observed once, and the top ten hold 5.5% to 7%. This clonotype was sampled from a woman in her sixties or seventies with acute or convalescent COVID-19. Input material: peripheral blood. The chain employs TRBV13 and TRBJ2-1; D is possibly TRBD2 (6 bases). CDR3 amino acids: CASSSGPSGVQFF. The CDR3 DNA is TGTGCCAGCAGCTCCGGGCCGTCGGGGGTCCAGTTCTTC. Filled out from reference TRBV13 and TRBJ2-1, the complete variable domain reads AAGVIQSPRHLIKEKRETATLKCYPIPRHDTVYWYQQGPGQDPQFLISFYEKMQSDKGSIPDRFSAQQFSDYHSELNMSSLELGDSALYFCASSSGPSGVQFFGPGTRLTVL.